This T cell receptor (beta chain) is from a study of T cells in Graves' hyperthyroidism and ophthalmopathy. The V end was cut by 4 bases, the J end by 0 bases, with 7 bases between. The CDR3 is made up of 14 amino acids. The germline CDR1 and CDR2 sequences are MGHRA and YSYEKL. Template material for amplifying TCR beta CDR3 regions consisted of RNA transcripts. TCR CDR3 underwent first-round RT-PCR with the HTBI primer set. Via MiXCR, TCRdb re-called the multiplex PCR reads, giving one row per CDR3 protein. Of about 250,000 distinct CDR3 sequences in the sample, over 20% were seen once. This clonotype was detected only a few times.

The receptor was isolated from a woman aged 40 to 49 with Graves' ophthalmopathy. Sequencing was carried out using blood. V gene TRBV4-1 combines with J gene TRBJ2-4; a weak D match, TRBD2 (6 bases). CDR3 residues: CASSLAVAKNIQYF. Written as DNA, the CDR3 is TGCGCCAGCAGCCTAGCGGTAGCCAAAAACATTCAGTACTTC.